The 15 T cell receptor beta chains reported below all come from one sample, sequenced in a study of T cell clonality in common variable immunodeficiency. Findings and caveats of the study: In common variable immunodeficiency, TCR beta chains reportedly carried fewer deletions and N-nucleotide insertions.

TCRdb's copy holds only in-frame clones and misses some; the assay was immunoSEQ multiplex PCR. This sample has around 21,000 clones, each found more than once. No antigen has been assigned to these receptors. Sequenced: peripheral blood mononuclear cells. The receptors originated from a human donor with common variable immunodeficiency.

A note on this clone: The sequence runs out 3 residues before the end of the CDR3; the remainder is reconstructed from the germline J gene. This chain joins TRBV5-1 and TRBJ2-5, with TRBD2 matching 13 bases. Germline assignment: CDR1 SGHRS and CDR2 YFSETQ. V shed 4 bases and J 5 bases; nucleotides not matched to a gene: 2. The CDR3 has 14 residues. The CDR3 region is CASSPGLAGETQYF. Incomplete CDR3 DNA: TGCGCCAGCAGCCCGGGACTAGCGGGGGAGACC.

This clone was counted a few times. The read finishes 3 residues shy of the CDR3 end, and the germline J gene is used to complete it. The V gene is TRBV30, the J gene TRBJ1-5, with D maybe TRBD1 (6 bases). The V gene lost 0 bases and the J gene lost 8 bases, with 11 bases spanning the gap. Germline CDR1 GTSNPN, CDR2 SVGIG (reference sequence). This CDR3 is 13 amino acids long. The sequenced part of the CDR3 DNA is TGTGCCTGGAGTGTCAAAGGGGGTAAGCCC. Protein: CAWSVKGGKP. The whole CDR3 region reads CAWSVKGGKPQHF. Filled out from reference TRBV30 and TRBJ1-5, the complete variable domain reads SQTIHQWPATLVQPVGSPLSLECTVEGTSNPNLYWYRQAAGRGLQLLFYSVGIGQISSEVPQNLSASRPQDRQFILSSKKLLLSDSGFYLCAWSVKGGKPQHFGDGTRLSIL.

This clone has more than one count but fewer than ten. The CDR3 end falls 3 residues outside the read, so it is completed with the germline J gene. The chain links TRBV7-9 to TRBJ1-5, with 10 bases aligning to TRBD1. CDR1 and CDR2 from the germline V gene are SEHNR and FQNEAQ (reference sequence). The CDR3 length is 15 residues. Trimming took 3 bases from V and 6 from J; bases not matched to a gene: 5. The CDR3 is CASSLRDRGVQPQHF. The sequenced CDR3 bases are TGTGCCAGCAGCTTGAGGGACAGGGGTGTTCAGCCC.

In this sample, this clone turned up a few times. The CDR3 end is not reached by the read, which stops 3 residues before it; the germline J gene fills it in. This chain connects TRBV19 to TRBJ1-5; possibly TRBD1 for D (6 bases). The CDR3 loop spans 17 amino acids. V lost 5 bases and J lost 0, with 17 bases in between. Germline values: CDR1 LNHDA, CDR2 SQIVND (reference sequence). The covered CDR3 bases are TGTGCCAGTAGTCTCCGGGACACATTTTATAGCAATCAGCCC. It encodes CASSLRDTFYSNQP. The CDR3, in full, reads CASSLRDTFYSNQPQHF.

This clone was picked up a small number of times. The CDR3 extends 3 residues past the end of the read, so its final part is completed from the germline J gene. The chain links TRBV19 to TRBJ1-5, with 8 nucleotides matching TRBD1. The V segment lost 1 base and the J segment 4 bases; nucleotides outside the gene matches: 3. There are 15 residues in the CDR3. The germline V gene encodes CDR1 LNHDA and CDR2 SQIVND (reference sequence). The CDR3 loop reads CASSIGTGRNQPQHF. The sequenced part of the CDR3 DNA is TGTGCCAGTAGTATAGGGACAGGGCGGAATCAGCCC.

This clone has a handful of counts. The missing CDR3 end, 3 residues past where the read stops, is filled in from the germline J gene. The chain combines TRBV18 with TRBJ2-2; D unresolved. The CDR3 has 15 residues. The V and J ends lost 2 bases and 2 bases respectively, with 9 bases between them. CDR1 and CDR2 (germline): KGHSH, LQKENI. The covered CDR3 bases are TGTGCCAGCTCACCAGTGGGCAGCAACACCGGGGAG. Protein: CASSPVGSNTGE. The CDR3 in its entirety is CASSPVGSNTGELFF. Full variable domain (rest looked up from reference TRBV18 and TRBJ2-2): NAGVMQNPRHLVRRRGQEARLRCSPMKGHSHVYWYRQLPEEGLKFMVYLQKENIIDESGMPKERFSAEFPKEGPSILRIQQVVRGDSAAYFCASSPVGSNTGELFFGEGSRLTVL.

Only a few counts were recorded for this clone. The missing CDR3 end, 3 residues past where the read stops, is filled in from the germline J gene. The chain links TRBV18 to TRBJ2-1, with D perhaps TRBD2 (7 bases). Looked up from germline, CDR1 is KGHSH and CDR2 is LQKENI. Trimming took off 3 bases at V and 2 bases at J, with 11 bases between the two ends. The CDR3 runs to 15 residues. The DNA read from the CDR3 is TGTGCCAGCTCACCGGGGGAGGGGGCCTACAATGAG. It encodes CASSPGEGAYNE. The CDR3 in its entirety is CASSPGEGAYNEQFF. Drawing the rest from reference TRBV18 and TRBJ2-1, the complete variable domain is NAGVMQNPRHLVRRRGQEARLRCSPMKGHSHVYWYRQLPEEGLKFMVYLQKENIIDESGMPKERFSAEFPKEGPSILRIQQVVRGDSAAYFCASSPGEGAYNEQFFGPGTRLTVL.

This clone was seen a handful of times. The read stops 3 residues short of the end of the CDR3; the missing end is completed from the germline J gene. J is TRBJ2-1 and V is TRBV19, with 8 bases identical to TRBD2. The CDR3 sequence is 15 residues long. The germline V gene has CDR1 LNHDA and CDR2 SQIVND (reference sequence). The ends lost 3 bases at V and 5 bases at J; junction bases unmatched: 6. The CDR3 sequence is CASSIGTSGNNEQFF. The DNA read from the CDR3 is TGTGCCAGTAGTATTGGGACTAGTGGGAACAATGAG.

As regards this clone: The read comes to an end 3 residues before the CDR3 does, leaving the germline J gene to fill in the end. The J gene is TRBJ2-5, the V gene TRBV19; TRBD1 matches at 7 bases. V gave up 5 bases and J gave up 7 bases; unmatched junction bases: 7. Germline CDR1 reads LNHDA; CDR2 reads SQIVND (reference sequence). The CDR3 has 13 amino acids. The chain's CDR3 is CASSSTGSATQYF. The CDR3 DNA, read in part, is TGTGCCAGTAGTTCGACAGGGTCGGCGACC.

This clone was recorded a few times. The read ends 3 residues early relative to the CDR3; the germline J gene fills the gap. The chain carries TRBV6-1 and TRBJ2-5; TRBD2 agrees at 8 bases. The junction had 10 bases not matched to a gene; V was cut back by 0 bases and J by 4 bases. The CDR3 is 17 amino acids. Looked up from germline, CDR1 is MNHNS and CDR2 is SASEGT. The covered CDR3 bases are TGTGCCAGCAGTGAAGCTCCTCACGGGAGGGGCTTAGAGACC. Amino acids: CASSEAPHGRGLET. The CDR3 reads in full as CASSEAPHGRGLETQYF.

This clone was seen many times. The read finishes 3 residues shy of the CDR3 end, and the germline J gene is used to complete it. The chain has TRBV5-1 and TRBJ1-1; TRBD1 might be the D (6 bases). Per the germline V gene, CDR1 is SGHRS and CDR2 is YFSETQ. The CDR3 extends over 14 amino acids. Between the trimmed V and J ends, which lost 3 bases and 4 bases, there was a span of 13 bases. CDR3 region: CASSSSGTSTEAFF. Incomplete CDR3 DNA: TGCGCCAGCAGCTCATCCGGGACAAGCACTGAA.

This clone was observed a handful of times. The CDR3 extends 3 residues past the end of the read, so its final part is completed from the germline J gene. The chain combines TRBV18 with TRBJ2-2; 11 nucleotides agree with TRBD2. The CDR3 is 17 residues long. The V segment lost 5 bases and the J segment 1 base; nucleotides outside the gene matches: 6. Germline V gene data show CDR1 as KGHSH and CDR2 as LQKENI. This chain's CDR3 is CASSKGLAEMNTGELFF. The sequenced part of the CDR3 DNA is TGTGCCAGCTCAAAGGGACTAGCGGAGATGAACACCGGGGAG.

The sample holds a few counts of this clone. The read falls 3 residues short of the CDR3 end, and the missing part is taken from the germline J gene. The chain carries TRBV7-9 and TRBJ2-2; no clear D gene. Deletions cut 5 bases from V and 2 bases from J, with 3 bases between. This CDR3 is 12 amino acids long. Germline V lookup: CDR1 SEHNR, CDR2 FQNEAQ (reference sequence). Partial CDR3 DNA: TGTGCCAGCAGCCTAAACACCGGGGAG. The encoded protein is CASSLNTGE. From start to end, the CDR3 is CASSLNTGELFF.

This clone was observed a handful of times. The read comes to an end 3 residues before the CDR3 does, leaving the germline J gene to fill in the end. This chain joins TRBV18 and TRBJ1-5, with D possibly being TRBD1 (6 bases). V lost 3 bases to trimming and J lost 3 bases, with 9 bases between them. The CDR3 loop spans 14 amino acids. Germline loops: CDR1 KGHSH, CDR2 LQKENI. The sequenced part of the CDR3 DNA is TGTGCCAGCTCACCGACAGGCACCAATCAGCCC. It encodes CASSPTGTNQP. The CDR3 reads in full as CASSPTGTNQPQHF.

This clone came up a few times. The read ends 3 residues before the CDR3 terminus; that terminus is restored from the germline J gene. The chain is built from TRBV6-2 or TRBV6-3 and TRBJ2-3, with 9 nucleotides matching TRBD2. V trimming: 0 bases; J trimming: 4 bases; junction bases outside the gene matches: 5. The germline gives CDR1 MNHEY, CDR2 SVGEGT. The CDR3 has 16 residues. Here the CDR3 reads CASSYSVRGGPDTQYF. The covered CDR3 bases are TGTGCCAGCAGTTACTCTGTGCGGGGGGGACCAGATACG.